Shown below are 24 T cell receptor beta chains from a single sample sequenced in a study of early T cells in non-severe SARS-CoV-2 infection (dated by TCRdb to 2020 to 2022). The library relied on 5' RACE. Sequencing used a NextSeq 500. The raw public data were reprocessed by TCRdb itself: fastp quality trimming at Q25, MiXCR clonotype calling, in-frame beta chains only. Merged by CDR3 protein, the rows form single entries marked with the most common genes and DNA. This sample is represented by around 80,000 distinct CDR3 sequences; about 11% of them were singletons. The biggest ten clones account for approximately 12% of the sample. The source material was whole blood, sampled at baseline. These receptors were obtained from an adult who was a healthcare worker with PCR-confirmed SARS-CoV-2 infection or an uninfected control (not recorded which).

This clonotype was seen many times. J is TRBJ2-7 and V is TRBV28, with D tentatively TRBD1 (5 bases). Trimming left V 7 bases short and J 2 bases short, with 15 bases between. CDR3 length: 14 amino acids. Germline V gene lookup returns CDR1 MDHEN and CDR2 SYDVKM. In DNA, the CDR3 is TGTGCCAGCACTCACTATCAGGACACCTACGAGCAGTACTTC. Translating gives CASTHYQDTYEQYF.

This clonotype was detected ten times or more. The chain is built from TRBV6-5 and TRBJ1-3; D unresolved. The CDR3 totals 15 residues. CDR1 and CDR2 (germline): MNHEY, SVGAGI. Trimming cost V 4 bases and J 1 base, with 11 bases left between them. The CDR3 loop reads CASSSYRGSGNTIYF. CDR3 DNA sequence: TGTGCCAGCAGTTCCTACAGAGGATCTGGAAACACCATATATTTT.

The CDR3 sequence: CASTIPHGQGRYGYTF. The CDR3 DNA sequence: TGTGCCAGCACTATCCCCCACGGACAGGGAAGATATGGCTACACCTTC. The chain employs TRBV28 and TRBJ1-2; TRBD1 matches 8 bases. The germline gives CDR1 MDHEN, CDR2 SYDVKM. CDR3 length equals 16 residues. V shed 7 bases and J 5 bases; nucleotides not matched to a gene: 15.

At least ten counts were recorded for this clonotype. The chain has TRBV3-1 and TRBJ2-2, with D unclear. The CDR3 loop spans 12 amino acids. Germline CDR1 and CDR2: LGHDT and YNNKEL (reference sequence). The V gene lost 5 bases and the J gene lost 5 bases, with 6 bases spanning the gap. DNA of the CDR3: TGTGCCAGCAGCGACCGTACCGGGGAGCTGTTTTTT. Residues: CASSDRTGELFF.

This clonotype was observed at least ten times. The rearrangement uses TRBV13 and TRBJ1-1; TRBD1 matches 8 bases. The CDR3 runs 14 residues. V shed 5 bases and J 1 base; nucleotides not matched to a gene: 3. The germline V gene has CDR1 PRHDT and CDR2 FYEKMQ (reference sequence). This CDR3 is CASSQQGGNTEAFF. The CDR3 DNA sequence: TGTGCCAGCAGCCAACAGGGGGGGAACACTGAAGCTTTCTTT. Together with reference TRBV13 and TRBJ1-1, the CDR3 gives the full variable domain: AAGVIQSPRHLIKEKRETATLKCYPIPRHDTVYWYQQGPGQDPQFLISFYEKMQSDKGSIPDRFSAQQFSDYHSELNMSSLELGDSALYFCASSQQGGNTEAFFGQGTRLTVV.

The chain joins TRBV18 to TRBJ2-3; D not resolved. The CDR3 totals 14 residues. Trimming removed 4 bases at V and 0 bases at J, with 8 bases between. The V gene's germline CDR1 is KGHSH and CDR2 LQKENI. The CDR3 loop is CASSLSTSTDTQYF. The CDR3 DNA reads as TGTGCCAGCTCACTTTCGACGAGCACAGATACGCAGTATTTT.

The V gene is TRBV27, the J gene TRBJ1-1, with a possible D match to TRBD1 (6 bases). Trimming shortened V by 5 bases and J by 5 bases, and 15 bases separated the two germline ends. Germline V gives CDR1 MNHEY, CDR2 SMNVEV (reference sequence). CDR3 length: 14 amino acids. In nucleotides, the CDR3 is TGTGCCAGCAGTCCGGAACAGGGATATACTGAAGCTTTCTTT. Translation gives CASSPEQGYTEAFF.

This clonotype showed up many times. This chain uses TRBV10-3 with TRBJ2-3; 9 positions match TRBD2. Germline CDR1 reads ENHRY; CDR2 reads SYGVKD. CDR3 length: 17 residues. V shed 0 bases, J shed 2 bases, and the junction held 6 bases outside the gene matches. The CDR3 reads CAISESSRGGNTDTQYF. CDR3 in DNA: TGTGCCATCAGTGAGTCGTCGCGGGGGGGAAACACAGATACGCAGTATTTT.

This clonotype was recorded many times. The chain links TRBV7-9 to TRBJ2-2; D is possibly TRBD2 (5 bases). V lost 5 bases to trimming and J lost 5 bases, with 15 bases between them. There are 15 residues in the CDR3. CDR1 is SEHNR, CDR2 FQNEAQ, per germline (reference sequence). Here the CDR3 DNA reads TGTGCCAGCAGCAGAGGGCTTGGTCTAACCGGGGAGCTGTTTTTT. Translating gives CASSRGLGLTGELFF.

This clonotype was observed a few times. The genes are TRBV6-5 and TRBJ2-1, with 7 bases identical to TRBD1. J was trimmed by 7 bases and V by 2 bases; bases with no gene match: 11. CDR1 and CDR2 from the germline V gene are MNHEY and SVGAGI. This CDR3 has 16 residues. The CDR3 loop is CASSYAMGTAPNEQFF. The CDR3 DNA reads TGTGCCAGCAGTTACGCGATGGGGACAGCTCCTAATGAGCAGTTCTTC.

The chain employs TRBV9 and TRBJ1-6; D gene ambiguous. In germline, CDR1 is SGDLS, CDR2 YYNGEE. Deletions cut 1 base from V and 6 bases from J, with 5 bases between. CDR3 length: 13 amino acids. The CDR3 loop is CASSVRTNSPLHF. The CDR3 DNA reads as TGTGCCAGCAGCGTACGTACTAATTCACCCCTCCACTTT. The complete variable domain, with remaining parts taken from reference TRBV9 and TRBJ1-6, reads DSGVTQTPKHLITATGQRVTLRCSPRSGDLSVYWYQQSLDQGLQFLIQYYNGEERAKGNILERFSAQQFPDLHSELNLSSLELGDSALYFCASSVRTNSPLHFGNGTRLTVT.

This chain joins TRBV29-1 and TRBJ2-1; 11 bases align to TRBD2. CDR3 length: 12 residues. In germline, CDR1 is SQVTM, CDR2 ANQGSEA. The V segment lost 6 bases and the J segment 9 bases; nucleotides outside the gene matches: 4. CDR3 region: CSVIAGGLEQFF. The CDR3 DNA reads as TGCAGCGTAATAGCGGGGGGGCTTGAGCAGTTCTTC.

This clonotype was observed many times. The rearrangement uses TRBV18 and TRBJ1-2; 12 bases fit TRBD1. CDR3 length: 14 residues. CDR1 is KGHSH and CDR2 is LQKENI in the germline V gene. Trimming cost V 3 bases and J 8 bases; bases outside gene matches: 4. CDR3 amino acids: CASSPGTGGAGYTF. The CDR3 DNA reads as TGTGCCAGCTCACCCGGGACAGGGGGCGCAGGCTACACCTTC.

This clonotype was seen ten or more times. This rearrangement joins TRBV6-5 to TRBJ2-5; 7 bases fit TRBD2. Per germline, CDR1 MNHEY and CDR2 SVGAGI. The CDR3 contains 13 residues. The J segment lost 2 bases and the V segment lost 6 bases, leaving 3 bases of the junction unmatched. The CDR3 reads CASRGGLQETQYF. Written as DNA, the CDR3 is TGTGCCAGCAGGGGGGGACTACAAGAGACCCAGTACTTC.

The chain couples TRBV7-3 to TRBJ2-3; 7 nucleotides agree with TRBD1. The CDR3 runs 13 residues. Germline CDR1 is SGHTA and CDR2 is FQGTGA. The ends lost 5 bases at V and 10 bases at J; junction bases unmatched: 9. The CDR3 DNA follows: TGTGCCAGCAGCCCCCGACAGGGTATGGCGCAGTATTTT. It codes for CASSPRQGMAQYF.

This clonotype was counted many times. The chain joins TRBV7-2 to TRBJ2-5; weak D call: TRBD1 (5 bases). CDR1 and CDR2 (germline): SGHTA, FQGNSA. Trimming stripped 1 base from V and 4 bases from J, with 22 bases between. This CDR3 has 18 amino acids. The CDR3 spells CASSLDGVTGLMAETQYF. The CDR3 DNA sequence: TGTGCCAGCAGCTTAGACGGTGTCACAGGATTGATGGCAGAGACCCAGTACTTC.

This clonotype appeared a few times. The chain employs TRBV7-6 and TRBJ2-1; 7 nucleotides agree with TRBD2. V trimming: 0 bases; J trimming: 6 bases; junction bases outside the gene matches: 14. The CDR3 length is 18 residues. The germline gives CDR1 SGHVS, CDR2 FNYEAQ. CDR3 in amino acids: CASSLAVGAGRGPNEQFF. DNA of the CDR3: TGTGCCAGCAGCTTAGCGGTGGGAGCGGGACGGGGACCCAATGAGCAGTTCTTC.

The V gene is TRBV7-6, the J gene TRBJ1-1; D is perhaps TRBD1 (6 bases). Germline lookup yields CDR1 SGHVS and CDR2 FNYEAQ. The CDR3 is 12 residues long. Trimming stripped 5 bases from V and 11 bases from J, with 15 bases between. The CDR3 region has the DNA TGTGCCAGCAGCCCCCCAGGGGTTCCTGCTTTCTTT. Translated: CASSPPGVPAFF.

This chain links TRBV4-2 with TRBJ2-3; a possible D gene is TRBD2 (7 bases). V was pared by 2 bases and J by 6 bases, with 24 bases between. The V gene's germline CDR1 is LGHNA and CDR2 YNFKEQ. The CDR3 length is 18 residues. The CDR3 region has the DNA TGTGCCAGCAGCCAAAGATGGGGGGGCCAGGGGTACGAGGATACGCAGTATTTT. Residues: CASSQRWGGQGYEDTQYF.

In its sample, this clonotype was seen many times. The chain links TRBV7-2 to TRBJ1-1; D is undetermined. The CDR3 length is 14 residues. Per the germline V gene, CDR1 is SGHTA and CDR2 is FQGNSA. Trimming took 5 bases from V and 0 from J, leaving 10 bases between them. This CDR3 is CASSPKVMNTEAFF. CDR3 in DNA: TGTGCCAGCAGCCCTAAAGTCATGAACACTGAAGCTTTCTTT.

The chain employs TRBV28 and TRBJ1-3; 8 bases map to TRBD1. Trimming removed 10 bases from V and 0 bases from J; junction bases left unmatched: 11. The CDR3 totals 16 residues. The germline gives CDR1 MDHEN, CDR2 SYDVKM. CDR3 bases: TGTGCCACCATCTTTCCCGGGACAGGCTCTGGAAACACCATATATTTT. Its protein is CATIFPGTGSGNTIYF.

The V gene is TRBV5-4, the J gene TRBJ1-5; D perhaps matches TRBD1 (5 bases). Per germline, CDR1 SGHNT and CDR2 YYREEE (reference sequence). Trimming shortened V by 4 bases and J by 0 bases, and 11 bases separated the two germline ends. The CDR3 is made up of 15 amino acids. CDR3 sequence: CASSAGRYSNQPQHF. The DNA for the CDR3 is TGTGCCAGCAGCGCAGGGCGGTATAGCAATCAGCCCCAGCATTTT.

The rearrangement uses TRBV11-3 and TRBJ2-1; 8 nucleotides match TRBD2. Unmatched junction bases numbered 1, after V lost 0 bases and J lost 6 bases. CDR1 SGHNT and CDR2 YENEEA come from the germline V gene. The CDR3 extends over 14 amino acids. CDR3 in DNA: TGTGCCAGCAGCTTAGATCTAGCGGGCAATGAGCAGTTCTTC. This gives the protein CASSLDLAGNEQFF.

There are many counts of this clonotype. V usage is TRBV12-5 and J usage is TRBJ2-3; no firm D call. This CDR3 region has 14 residues. V was clipped by 5 bases and J by 1 base, with 10 bases between them. CDR1 and CDR2 from the germline V gene are LGHNT and FRNRAP. In DNA form, the CDR3 reads TGTGCTAGTGGTCCTAGGGCTGGCACAGATACGCAGTATTTT. It yields the protein CASGPRAGTDTQYF.